The rows below give T cell receptor beta chains drawn from one sample of a study of cytomegalovirus exposure and HLA in healthy donors. The table came from immunoSEQ multiplex PCR; TCRdb's copy has only in-frame clones and leaves some out. Recorded for this sample: roughly 60,000 clones. Sequencing was carried out using PBMCs. These receptors were collected from a male donor in good health and CMV-seronegative. Each CDR3 is given with its conserved first and last residue. The order of the fields is J gene, V gene, D gene, CDR3 DNA, CDR3 protein. D genes are given only for firm matches.

>TRBJ2-7|TRBV4-3|TRBD1
TGCGCCAGCAGCCAAAGGACAGGGGGCAAGGGCGAGCAGTACTTC
CASSQRTGGKGEQYF
>TRBJ2-1|TRBV30|TRBD2
TGTGCCTGGAGCCCCGGGACTAGCGGGAGTAACGAGCAGTTCTTC
CAWSPGTSGSNEQFF
>TRBJ1-2|TRBV5-1|TRBD1
TGCGCCAGCAGCTTGGCGGACAGGATAGCTAACTATGGCTACACCTTC
CASSLADRIANYGYTF
>TRBJ2-7|TRBV7-2|TRBD1
TGTGCCAGCAGCCCGCGACAGGGCCTCTACGAGCAGTACTTC
CASSPRQGLYEQYF
>TRBJ2-5|TRBV2|TRBD1
TGTGCCAGCAGTGAACAGGGACAGGGTTATGCGGAGACCCAGTACTTC
CASSEQGQGYAETQYF
>TRBJ2-7|TRBV6-6|.
TGTGCCAGCAGTTCCGACATCTACGAGCAGTACTTC
CASSSDIYEQYF
>TRBJ1-2|TRBV28|.
TGTGCCAGCAGTTTGGGGGGGCAAAACTATGGCTACACCTTC
CASSLGGQNYGYTF
>TRBJ1-1|TRBV6-5|TRBD1
TGTGCCAGCAGACAGGGGTTGATCACTGAAGCTTTCTTT
CASRQGLITEAFF
>TRBJ1-1|TRBV30|.
TGTGCCTGGCGCCGGGTCGGAGGGACTGAAGCTTTCTTT
CAWRRVGGTEAFF
>TRBJ1-5|TRBV19|TRBD1
TGTGCCAGTAGTATATTATCCGGGACAGGGACTAATCAGCCCCAGCATTTT
CASSILSGTGTNQPQHF
>TRBJ2-5|TRBV5-1|TRBD2
TGCGCCAGCAGTCCTCTGACTAGCGGGGCTGCACGGGACCAGTACTTC
CASSPLTSGAARDQYF
>TRBJ1-5|TRBV19|.
TGTGCCAGTACCCCAGACAGTTACAATCAGCCCCAGCATTTT
CASTPDSYNQPQHF
>TRBJ1-4|TRBV25-1|.
TGTGCCAGCAGTGACCGAGGTCCCATAGGTGAAAAACTGTTTTTT
CASSDRGPIGEKLFF
>TRBJ2-5|TRBV4-1|TRBD1
TGCGCCAGCAGCCAAGATCCCGACAGGGCTGCGGCCCAGTACTTC
CASSQDPDRAAAQYF
>TRBJ2-5|TRBV7-2|TRBD2
TGTGCCAGCAGCCTTGCCTTAGCGGGGGGGACCCAAGAGACCCAGTACTTC
CASSLALAGGTQETQYF
>TRBJ2-1|TRBV14|TRBD1
TGTGCCAGCAGCGCACAGGGGATTGAGCAGTTCTTC
CASSAQGIEQFF
>TRBJ2-7|TRBV30|TRBD1
TGTGCCTGGGAGGGGACAGGTGTAAGCGAGCAGTACTTC
CAWEGTGVSEQYF
>TRBJ1-4|TRBV2|.
TGTGCCAGCACGGGGGTCGGATTGGGAAAACTGTTTTTT
CASTGVGLGKLFF
>TRBJ1-1|TRBV2|.
TGTGCCAGCAGCCTGGCCATGAACACTGAAGCTTTCTTT
CASSLAMNTEAFF
>TRBJ1-4|TRBV5-4|TRBD1
TGTGCCAGCAGCTCCGCGGGACAGGGGATCTATAATGAAAAACTGTTTTTT
CASSSAGQGIYNEKLFF
>TRBJ1-1|TRBV6-5|.
TGTGCCAGCAGTTCTAATAGACACCCGGGGACTGAAGCTTTCTTT
CASSSNRHPGTEAFF
>TRBJ1-1|TRBV28|.
TGTGCCAGCGGTACAGGGATCATGTCCACTGAAGCTTTCTTT
CASGTGIMSTEAFF
>TRBJ2-3|TRBV7-3|TRBD2
TGTGCCAGCAGCTTTGATAGCGGGACGGGCACAGATACGCAGTATTTT
CASSFDSGTGTDTQYF